Presented here are 19 T cell receptor beta chains from one specimen sequenced in a study of cytomegalovirus exposure and HLA in healthy donors. With 60 Vbeta and 13 Jbeta primers, the PCR was carried out. Here immunoSEQ multiplex PCR was the method, and the copy in TCRdb shows in-frame clones only, minus some. The top ten hold approximately 1.5% of the sample, which has 130,000 or so clones, more than 60% seen once. The sequenced material came from PBMCs. These receptors came from a female donor in good health and CMV-seronegative.

V and J are TRBV15 and TRBJ2-3; 8 nucleotides agree with TRBD1. The CDR3 contains 18 residues. Germline assignment: CDR1 LNHNV and CDR2 YYDKDF (reference sequence). Losses at the gene ends were 3 bases for V and 0 bases for J; bases not matched to a gene: 11. The CDR3 region is CATSRERNGQGSTDTQYF. The CDR3 DNA is TGTGCCACCAGCAGGGAACGAAATGGACAGGGTAGCACAGATACGCAGTATTTT.

This rearrangement joins TRBV11-2 to TRBJ2-3, with D maybe TRBD1 (6 bases). CDR1 SGHAT and CDR2 FQNNGV come from the germline V gene. The CDR3 covers 17 residues. Trimming left V 1 base short and J 0 bases short, with 14 bases between. CDR3 in amino acids: CASSLVWAGDSTDTQYF. CDR3 bases: TGTGCCAGCAGCTTAGTGTGGGCAGGGGATAGCACAGATACGCAGTATTTT.

This chain uses TRBV2 with TRBJ2-7, with 7 bases fitting TRBD2. V dropped 7 bases and J dropped 4; count of bases not matched to a gene: 16. The CDR3 is 16 amino acids. CDR1 and CDR2 (germline): SNHLY, FYNNEI. The DNA of the CDR3 is TGTGCCAGCACCCCACTTTGGGGGGAGGGCCGATACGAGCAGTACTTC. Translating it yields CASTPLWGEGRYEQYF.

Only a few counts were recorded for this clone. The rearrangement uses TRBV7-9 and TRBJ1-2; 7 bases match TRBD1. Looked up from germline, CDR1 is SEHNR and CDR2 is FQNEAQ (reference sequence). The V segment lost 5 bases and the J segment 8 bases; nucleotides outside the gene matches: 8. This CDR3 is built from 13 residues. Here the CDR3 reads CASSGGQILGYTF. The CDR3, as DNA: TGTGCCAGCAGCGGGGGACAGATTTTAGGCTACACCTTC.

This chain joins TRBV9 and TRBJ2-6; 7 positions match TRBD1. J was trimmed by 0 bases and V by 2 bases; bases with no gene match: 5. CDR1 is SGDLS, CDR2 YYNGEE, per germline. The CDR3 has 17 residues. The CDR3 DNA sequence: TGTGCCAGCAGCGTGGGACAGCCAAGCTCTGGGGCCAACGTCCTGACTTTC. Translation: CASSVGQPSSGANVLTF.

The rearrangement joins TRBV28 to TRBJ2-7, with 7 bases that match TRBD1. There are 14 residues in the CDR3. Losses at the gene ends were 2 bases for V and 1 base for J; bases not matched to a gene: 2. The germline V gene has CDR1 MDHEN and CDR2 SYDVKM. The CDR3 DNA follows: TGTGCCAGCAGTTTACCACAGGGGTCCTACGAGCAGTACTTC. This translates into CASSLPQGSYEQYF. Full variable domain (missing parts from reference TRBV28 and TRBJ2-7): DVKVTQSSRYLVKRTGEKVFLECVQDMDHENMFWYRQDPGLGLRLIYFSYDVKMKEKGDIPEGYSVSREKKERFSLILESASTNQTSMYLCASSLPQGSYEQYFGPGTRLTVT.

The CDR3 here is CAISTGSPGEAFF. The CDR3 DNA sequence: TGTGCCATCAGCACCGGGAGTCCGGGTGAAGCTTTCTTT. The V call is TRBV10-3, the J call TRBJ1-1; unclear D gene. CDR3 size: 13 residues. The ends were cut back, 6 bases at V and 7 bases at J, with 15 bases in the middle. Germline V CDR1 and CDR2: ENHRY, SYGVKD.

The rearrangement uses TRBV19 and TRBJ2-7, with D perhaps matching TRBD1 (5 bases). The V end was cut by 0 bases, the J end by 6 bases, with 18 bases between. The CDR3 runs 16 residues. Looked up from germline, CDR1 is LNHDA and CDR2 is SQIVND (reference sequence). The CDR3 loop is CASSIDQGRQNAEQYF. The CDR3 DNA is TGTGCCAGTAGTATAGATCAAGGAAGACAGAACGCCGAGCAGTACTTC.

This rearrangement joins TRBV25-1 to TRBJ2-7; a possible D gene is TRBD1 (6 bases). V lost 4 bases and J lost 4, with 14 bases in between. Germline assignment: CDR1 MGHDK and CDR2 SYGVNS. There are 14 residues in the CDR3. The CDR3 DNA follows: TGTGCCAGCAGTGCCAGGGGTTTGGGTTACGAGCAGTACTTC. Its protein product is CASSARGLGYEQYF.

The rearrangement uses TRBV7-9 and TRBJ1-5; D is possibly TRBD1 (5 bases). Germline CDR1 and CDR2: SEHNR and FQNEAQ (reference sequence). This CDR3 comprises 15 residues. The V gene lost 1 base and the J gene lost 0 bases, with 7 bases spanning the gap. CDR3 amino acids: CASSLEGRSNQPQHF. The DNA for the CDR3 is TGTGCCAGCAGCTTAGAGGGGCGTAGCAATCAGCCCCAGCATTTT.

The chain couples TRBV7-9 to TRBJ1-2; 7 bases agree with TRBD1. Germline CDR1 is SEHNR and CDR2 is FQNEAQ (reference sequence). This CDR3 region has 14 residues. V lost 1 base and J lost 4; bases outside the gene matches: 3. This CDR3 reads CASSLGSGGYGYTF. The CDR3 bases are TGTGCCAGCAGCTTAGGGTCAGGGGGCTATGGCTACACCTTC.

The chain combines TRBV5-1 with TRBJ2-3, with TRBD1 as a possible D gene (5 bases). V gave up 4 bases and J gave up 0 bases, with 12 bases separating them. The CDR3 is 15 residues long. Germline V gene sequence: CDR1 SGHRS, CDR2 YFSETQ. CDR3 DNA sequence: TGCGCCAGCAGCGTCGACAGTTCTAGCACAGATACGCAGTATTTT. Amino acids: CASSVDSSSTDTQYF. Together with reference TRBV5-1 and TRBJ2-3, the CDR3 gives the full variable domain: KAGVTQTPRYLIKTRGQQVTLSCSPISGHRSVSWYQQTPGQGLQFLFEYFSETQRNKGNFPGRFSGRQFSNSRSEMNVSTLELGDSALYLCASSVDSSSTDTQYFGPGTRLTVL.

The CDR3 loop reads CASSHPGQGGNEQFF. CDR3 nucleotides: TGCGCCAGCAGCCATCCGGGACAGGGAGGCAATGAGCAGTTCTTC. The chain employs TRBV4-1 and TRBJ2-1, with 9 nucleotides matching TRBD1. This CDR3 region has 15 residues. J lost 6 bases, V lost 3 bases, and 6 bases had no gene match. Germline V CDR1 and CDR2: MGHRA, YSYEKL.

This chain links TRBV21-1 with TRBJ2-3; whether TRBD1, the table's D call, matches the DNA was not checked. TRBV21-1 is a documented pseudogene. The CDR3 covers 16 residues. Here the CDR3 DNA reads TGTGCCAGCAGCCTTCGCCTGAACAGGTGCACAGATACGCAGTATTTT. Residues: CASSLRLNRCTDTQYF.

The genes are TRBV6-1 and TRBJ2-1; 9 bases fit TRBD1. V gave up 8 bases and J gave up 7 bases; unmatched junction bases: 9. The CDR3 is made up of 14 amino acids. Germline V lookup: CDR1 MNHNS, CDR2 SASEGT. The CDR3 sequence is CASWATGGGNEQFF. CDR3 sequence (DNA): TGTGCCAGCTGGGCGACAGGGGGGGGAAATGAGCAGTTCTTC.

Only one count was recorded for this clone. The chain carries TRBV7-9 and TRBJ2-2; 12 bases map to TRBD2. Germline assignment: CDR1 SEHNR and CDR2 FQNEAQ (reference sequence). V shed 5 bases, J shed 7 bases, and the junction held 5 bases outside the gene matches. This CDR3 is built from 15 residues. Here the CDR3 reads CASSHRTSGNGELFF. CDR3 coding DNA: TGTGCCAGCAGCCACCGGACTAGCGGGAACGGGGAGCTGTTTTTT.

The chain carries TRBV15 and TRBJ1-2; 8 bases fit TRBD1. The germline V gene encodes CDR1 LNHNV and CDR2 YYDKDF (reference sequence). This CDR3 region has 16 residues. J gave up 3 bases and V 5 bases, and 11 bases lay outside the gene matches. CDR3: CATSEGQGFLDYGYTF. CDR3 coding DNA: TGTGCCACCAGCGAAGGACAGGGTTTTTTAGACTATGGCTACACCTTC.

The genes are TRBV5-1 and TRBJ2-1; TRBD2 matches 7 bases. V lost 6 bases to trimming and J lost 6 bases; unmatched junction nucleotides: 18. Germline V gene lookup returns CDR1 SGHRS and CDR2 YFSETQ. This CDR3 spans 17 amino acids. The CDR3 DNA reads TGCGCCAGCACCCCCCTCGGGCGCGGGAGTGTGGGCAATGAGCAGTTCTTC. Translating it yields CASTPLGRGSVGNEQFF.

The chain joins TRBV21-1 to TRBJ1-3. TRBV21-1 is a pseudogene locus. This CDR3 is built from 11 residues. CDR3 region: CASILYYTIYF. CDR3 in DNA: TGTGCCAGCATCCTCTACTACACCATATATTTT.